This is a list of T cell receptor beta chains from one sample in a study of T cells in Graves' hyperthyroidism and ophthalmopathy. Via MiXCR, TCRdb re-called the multiplex PCR reads, giving one row per CDR3 protein. The table has under 300,000 distinct CDR3 sequences, about 25% seen once. Sequenced material: blood. All receptors come from a middle-aged man with Graves' hyperthyroidism that later progressed to Graves' ophthalmopathy. Each CDR3 is given with its conserved first and last residue. D genes are given only for firm matches. Clone size is not always given. Where it is, it says once, few, many or a class for expanded clones.

abundance: NA
v_gene: TRBV20-1
d_gene: NA
j_gene: TRBJ2-7
CDR3aa: CSASGKTEKEQYF
CDR3nt: TGCAGTGCTAGCGGAAAGACCGAAAAGGAGCAGTACTTC

abundance: NA
v_gene: TRBV20-1
d_gene: NA
j_gene: TRBJ2-5
CDR3aa: CSRRGGQEDQETQYF
CDR3nt: TGCAGTCGAAGGGGAGGACAGGAGGATCAAGAGACCCAGTACTTC

abundance: many
v_gene: TRBV10-3
d_gene: NA
j_gene: TRBJ1-5
CDR3aa: CAISEIHQPQHF
CDR3nt: TGTGCCATCAGCGAAATACATCAGCCCCAGCATTTT

abundance: many
v_gene: TRBV15
d_gene: NA
j_gene: TRBJ2-5
CDR3aa: CATSRDFQETQYF
CDR3nt: TGTGCCACCAGCAGAGACTTCCAAGAGACCCAGTACTTC

abundance: many
v_gene: TRBV4-1
d_gene: NA
j_gene: TRBJ2-6
CDR3aa: CASAKTGRINVLTF
CDR3nt: TGCGCCAGCGCGAAGACAGGGAGGATAAACGTCCTGACTTTC

abundance: NA
v_gene: TRBV6-2/TRBV6-3
d_gene: NA
j_gene: TRBJ2-7
CDR3aa: CASSSRPSYEQYF
CDR3nt: TGTGCCAGCAGCTCGAGGCCTTCCTACGAGCAGTACTTC

abundance: NA
v_gene: TRBV29-1
d_gene: NA
j_gene: TRBJ2-7
CDR3aa: CSVEDGSSYEQYF
CDR3nt: TGCAGCGTTGAAGATGGCAGTTCCTACGAGCAGTACTTC

abundance: many
v_gene: TRBV20-1
d_gene: TRBD2
j_gene: TRBJ2-7
CDR3aa: CSAAKGSSSGNYEQYF
CDR3nt: TGCAGTGCCGCCAAAGGGTCGTCTAGCGGGAACTACGAGCAGTACTTC

abundance: many
v_gene: TRBV10-3
d_gene: TRBD2
j_gene: TRBJ2-7
CDR3aa: CAISKAGGTYGQYF
CDR3nt: TGTGCCATCAGTAAGGCGGGAGGTACCTACGGGCAGTACTTC

abundance: many
v_gene: TRBV3-1
d_gene: NA
j_gene: TRBJ2-5
CDR3aa: CASSQAPTETQYF
CDR3nt: TGTGCCAGCAGCCAAGCGCCAACGGAGACCCAGTACTTC

abundance: many
v_gene: TRBV2
d_gene: NA
j_gene: TRBJ2-7
CDR3aa: CASSETGNEQYF
CDR3nt: TGTGCCAGCAGTGAGACGGGCAACGAGCAGTACTTC

abundance: NA
v_gene: TRBV11-2
d_gene: TRBD1
j_gene: TRBJ2-2
CDR3aa: CASSKDRAANTGELFF
CDR3nt: TGTGCCAGCAGCAAGGACAGGGCTGCGAACACCGGGGAGCTGTTTTTT

abundance: once
v_gene: TRBV6-1
d_gene: NA
j_gene: TRBJ1-2
CDR3aa: CASTISGVYGYTF
CDR3nt: TGTGCCAGCACCATTTCGGGGGTCTATGGCTACACCTTC

abundance: many
v_gene: TRBV20-1
d_gene: NA
j_gene: TRBJ1-2
CDR3aa: CSAPMSRGISTNYGYTF
CDR3nt: TGCAGTGCCCCGATGAGTCGCGGGATCTCAACTAACTATGGCTACACCTTC

abundance: many
v_gene: TRBV14
d_gene: NA
j_gene: TRBJ1-2
CDR3aa: CASSQESISYGYTF
CDR3nt: TGTGCCAGCAGCCAAGAATCAATCAGCTATGGCTACACCTTC

abundance: many
v_gene: TRBV19
d_gene: NA
j_gene: TRBJ1-2
CDR3aa: CASSGFNYGYTF
CDR3nt: TGTGCCAGTAGTGGATTCAACTATGGCTACACCTTC

abundance: NA
v_gene: TRBV18
d_gene: NA
j_gene: TRBJ2-2
CDR3aa: CASSPGGIHTGELFF
CDR3nt: TGTGCCAGCTCACCAGGGGGGATCCACACCGGGGAGCTGTTTTTT

abundance: many
v_gene: TRBV6-1
d_gene: TRBD1
j_gene: TRBJ1-2
CDR3aa: CASSHIIDRGDYGYTF
CDR3nt: TGTGCCAGCAGCCACATCATTGACAGGGGAGACTATGGCTACACCTTC

abundance: NA
v_gene: TRBV20-1
d_gene: NA
j_gene: TRBJ2-5
CDR3aa: CSARGHQETQYF
CDR3nt: TGCAGTGCTAGAGGTCACCAAGAGACCCAGTACTTC

abundance: few
v_gene: TRBV28
d_gene: TRBD1
j_gene: TRBJ1-6
CDR3aa: CASSTPPDRVGNSPLHF
CDR3nt: TGTGCCAGCAGTACCCCTCCGGACAGGGTGGGTAATTCACCCCTCCACTTT

abundance: many
v_gene: TRBV6-2/TRBV6-3
d_gene: TRBD1
j_gene: TRBJ2-5
CDR3aa: CASRRGQEETQYF
CDR3nt: TGTGCCAGCAGGAGGGGACAGGAAGAGACCCAGTACTTC

abundance: many
v_gene: TRBV2
d_gene: NA
j_gene: TRBJ1-5
CDR3aa: CASSMGGYSNQPQHF
CDR3nt: TGTGCCAGCAGCATGGGAGGGTATAGCAATCAGCCCCAGCATTTT

abundance: many
v_gene: TRBV18
d_gene: NA
j_gene: TRBJ1-1
CDR3aa: CASSPGQNTEAFF
CDR3nt: TGTGCCAGCAGCCCCGGACAAAACACTGAAGCTTTCTTT

abundance: many
v_gene: TRBV27
d_gene: TRBD1
j_gene: TRBJ1-5
CDR3aa: CASSLGGAGTGANQPQHF
CDR3nt: TGTGCCAGCAGTTTAGGTGGGGCCGGGACAGGGGCTAATCAGCCCCAGCATTTT

abundance: NA
v_gene: TRBV18
d_gene: NA
j_gene: TRBJ2-5
CDR3aa: CASSPSFEETQYF
CDR3nt: TGTGCCAGCTCACCGAGTTTCGAAGAGACCCAGTACTTC

abundance: many
v_gene: TRBV5-1
d_gene: NA
j_gene: TRBJ1-1
CDR3aa: CASSLGGRPNTEAFF
CDR3nt: TGCGCCAGCAGCTTGGGAGGACGGCCGAACACTGAAGCTTTCTTT

abundance: NA
v_gene: TRBV12-3/TRBV12-4
d_gene: NA
j_gene: TRBJ1-1
CDR3aa: CASSPVPNTEAFF
CDR3nt: TGTGCCAGCAGTCCCGTACCGAACACTGAAGCTTTCTTT

abundance: many
v_gene: TRBV6-1
d_gene: TRBD1
j_gene: TRBJ1-1
CDR3aa: CASSETGGMNTEAFF
CDR3nt: TGTGCCAGCAGTGAGACAGGGGGAATGAACACTGAAGCTTTCTTT

abundance: many
v_gene: TRBV11-1
d_gene: NA
j_gene: TRBJ2-5
CDR3aa: CASSSQRGRKETQYF
CDR3nt: TGTGCCAGCAGCTCCCAACGGGGACGTAAAGAGACCCAGTACTTC

abundance: many
v_gene: TRBV2
d_gene: TRBD2
j_gene: TRBJ2-2
CDR3aa: CASRTSAYTGELFF
CDR3nt: TGTGCCAGCAGGACTAGCGCCTACACCGGGGAGCTGTTTTTT

abundance: many
v_gene: TRBV6-5
d_gene: NA
j_gene: TRBJ2-2
CDR3aa: CASSSWGRATGELFF
CDR3nt: TGTGCCAGCAGTTCCTGGGGCAGGGCTACCGGGGAGCTGTTTTTT

abundance: many
v_gene: TRBV3-1
d_gene: TRBD2
j_gene: TRBJ2-2
CDR3aa: CASRVGLAGGLHGELFF
CDR3nt: TGTGCCAGCAGGGTTGGACTAGCGGGAGGGCTTCACGGGGAGCTGTTTTTT

abundance: many
v_gene: TRBV11-3
d_gene: NA
j_gene: TRBJ2-3
CDR3aa: CASRRAGTDTQYF
CDR3nt: TGTGCCAGCCGCCGGGCCGGCACAGATACGCAGTATTTT

abundance: many
v_gene: TRBV7-3
d_gene: NA
j_gene: TRBJ2-2
CDR3aa: CASSQYRGPAGELFF
CDR3nt: TGTGCCAGCAGTCAGTATAGAGGCCCTGCCGGGGAGCTGTTTTTT

abundance: NA
v_gene: TRBV12-3/TRBV12-4
d_gene: NA
j_gene: TRBJ1-1
CDR3aa: CASSFRDVDTEAFF
CDR3nt: TGTGCCAGCAGCTTCAGGGACGTGGACACTGAAGCTTTCTTT

abundance: many
v_gene: TRBV12-3/TRBV12-4
d_gene: NA
j_gene: TRBJ2-4
CDR3aa: CASSRPGGNIQYF
CDR3nt: TGTGCCAGCAGCCGACCGGGGGGCAACATTCAGTACTTC

abundance: many
v_gene: TRBV4-1
d_gene: NA
j_gene: TRBJ2-5
CDR3aa: CASSQDRVTQYF
CDR3nt: TGCGCCAGCAGCCAAGATAGGGTGACCCAGTACTTC

abundance: NA
v_gene: TRBV6-1
d_gene: NA
j_gene: TRBJ2-7
CDR3aa: CASRSLDTPYEQYF
CDR3nt: TGTGCCAGCAGATCCCTTGACACCCCCTACGAGCAGTACTTC

abundance: many
v_gene: TRBV5-1
d_gene: TRBD2
j_gene: TRBJ2-7
CDR3aa: CASSLGTSGTRYEQYF
CDR3nt: TGCGCCAGCAGCCTCGGGACTAGCGGGACCCGGTACGAGCAGTACTTC

abundance: NA
v_gene: TRBV20-1
d_gene: NA
j_gene: TRBJ2-7
CDR3aa: CSARVREHEQYF
CDR3nt: TGCAGTGCTAGAGTGCGGGAACACGAGCAGTACTTC

abundance: NA
v_gene: TRBV28
d_gene: TRBD2
j_gene: TRBJ2-3
CDR3aa: CASRSSAGDTQYF
CDR3nt: TGTGCCAGCAGATCTTCCGCGGGAGATACGCAGTATTTC

abundance: many
v_gene: TRBV2
d_gene: TRBD1
j_gene: TRBJ2-7
CDR3aa: CASCQGALYEQYF
CDR3nt: TGTGCCAGCTGCCAGGGGGCGCTTTACGAGCAGTACTTC

abundance: many
v_gene: TRBV2
d_gene: NA
j_gene: TRBJ2-5
CDR3aa: CASSGGSRETQYF
CDR3nt: TGTGCCAGCAGTGGAGGGAGTAGAGAGACCCAGTACTTC

abundance: many
v_gene: TRBV24-1
d_gene: NA
j_gene: TRBJ2-2
CDR3aa: CATSDSPGTALLYTGELFF
CDR3nt: TGTGCCACCAGTGATTCCCCGGGGACGGCGTTGTTATATACCGGGGAGCTGTTTTTT